This passage covers 8 T cell receptor beta chains from one sample sequenced in a study of T cell responses to AZD1222 COVID-19 vaccine. Produced via immunoSEQ multiplex PCR; TCRdb's table is partial and in-frame only. This sample has 95,000 to 150,000 clones, with 75% to 90% found just once. The specimen comprised peripheral blood, sampled on day 0 of AZD1222 vaccination. Receptors originate from an adult in good health.

This chain joins TRBV27 and TRBJ2-5, with TRBD2 as a possible D gene (5 bases). In germline, CDR1 is MNHEY, CDR2 SMNVEV (reference sequence). The germline V and J ends were trimmed by 3 bases and 2 bases, with 10 bases remaining between them. This CDR3 spans 14 amino acids. The CDR3 spells CASSLKSGQETQYF. As DNA, the CDR3 is TGTGCCAGCAGTTTGAAATCGGGGCAAGAGACCCAGTACTTC.

The chain uses TRBV6-2 or TRBV6-3 and TRBJ2-1; D gene unclear. Trimming stripped 0 bases from V and 4 bases from J, with 16 bases between. The CDR3 contains 17 residues. The germline V gene has CDR1 MNHEY and CDR2 SVGEGT. The CDR3 region is CASSYSIIGPAYNEQFF. The CDR3 region has the DNA TGTGCCAGCAGTTACTCGATAATTGGACCCGCTTACAATGAGCAGTTCTTC.

The V and J genes are TRBV2 and TRBJ2-7; D is undetermined. Trimming cost V 8 bases and J 1 base, with 6 bases left between them. CDR3 length: 11 residues. Germline loops: CDR1 SNHLY, CDR2 FYNNEI. CDR3 sequence: CASRRSYEQYF. CDR3 DNA sequence: TGTGCCAGCCGCCGGTCCTACGAGCAGTACTTC. The whole variable domain, filled in from reference TRBV2 and TRBJ2-7, reads EPEVTQTPSHQVTQMGQEVILRCVPISNHLYFYWYRQILGQKVEFLVSFYNNEISEKSEIFDDQFSVERPDGSNFTLKIRSTKLEDSAMYFCASRRSYEQYFGPGTRLTVT.

The table lists this clone with a few counts. The rearrangement joins TRBV7-9 to TRBJ1-3; perhaps TRBD1 as D (5 bases). The CDR3 length is 18 residues. V lost 1 base to trimming and J lost 2 bases, with 18 bases between them. Germline CDR1 and CDR2: SEHNR and FQNEAQ (reference sequence). Here the CDR3 DNA reads TGTGCCAGCAGCTTAGGACAGCCAATTTGGGGGACTGGAAACACCATATATTTT. Translated, it gives CASSLGQPIWGTGNTIYF.

The rearrangement links TRBV4-2 to TRBJ2-3; 7 positions agree with TRBD1. J was trimmed by 0 bases and V by 0 bases; bases with no gene match: 9. The germline V gene has CDR1 LGHNA and CDR2 YNFKEQ. The CDR3 loop spans 18 amino acids. The CDR3 DNA reads TGTGCCAGCAGCCAAGATGACCATGAGGGGGCTAGCACAGATACGCAGTATTTT. It yields the protein CASSQDDHEGASTDTQYF.

This chain connects TRBV11-2 to TRBJ2-5; D gene ambiguous. Between the trimmed V and J ends, which lost 1 base and 5 bases, there was a span of 17 bases. Germline CDR1 reads SGHAT; CDR2 reads FQNNGV. The CDR3 spans 16 residues. The CDR3: CASSLATYLPRETQYF. The DNA for the CDR3 is TGTGCCAGCAGCTTAGCCACTTACCTGCCAAGGGAGACCCAGTACTTC.

In DNA form, the CDR3 reads TGCGCCAGCAGCTTGGCCGAACTAGCGGGGGCTTACAATGAGCAGTTCTTC. Protein sequence: CASSLAELAGAYNEQFF. This rearrangement joins TRBV5-1 to TRBJ2-1, with 11 bases fitting TRBD2. The CDR3 is 17 residues long. Germline CDR1 reads SGHRS; CDR2 reads YFSETQ. With V trimmed by 0 bases and J by 4 bases, 6 bases remained unmatched. Filled out from reference TRBV5-1 and TRBJ2-1, the complete variable domain reads KAGVTQTPRYLIKTRGQQVTLSCSPISGHRSVSWYQQTPGQGLQFLFEYFSETQRNKGNFPGRFSGRQFSNSRSEMNVSTLELGDSALYLCASSLAELAGAYNEQFFGPGTRLTVL.

CDR3 protein: CASSPGPLQEKGEKLFF. The CDR3 DNA reads TGCGCCAGCAGCCCTGGCCCACTACAGGAAAAGGGGGAAAAACTGTTTTTT. The chain recombines TRBV4-1 with TRBJ1-4; tentative D call: TRBD1 (5 bases). V was clipped by 4 bases and J by 8 bases, with 23 bases between them. The CDR3 runs 17 residues. Germline CDR1 reads MGHRA; CDR2 reads YSYEKL.